This entry lists 22 T cell receptor beta chains sequenced from one sample in a study of blood T cell repertoires in COVID-19. Repertoires were generated with immunoSEQ multiplex PCR, while TCRdb's copy carries only in-frame clones and drops some. The repertoire holds hundreds of thousands of clones, roughly 90% seen once, with 2.6% in the top ten. What was sequenced was PBMCs or T cells enriched from blood (not recorded which). The receptors shown here come from a man between 60 and 75 years old who had recovered from COVID-19.

The chain carries TRBV27 and TRBJ1-6; D is perhaps TRBD1 (6 bases). This CDR3 has 16 residues. Germline-derived CDR1 and CDR2 are MNHEY and SMNVEV (reference sequence). V was shortened by 7 bases and J by 6 bases, with 19 bases between the two germline ends. CDR3 nucleotide sequence: TGTGCCAGCAAAATTCAGGGGACCTCCATTAATTCACCCCTCCACTTT. This translates into CASKIQGTSINSPLHF.

The rearrangement uses TRBV4-1 and TRBJ2-7, with TRBD1 matching over 9 bases. The CDR3 consists of 15 residues. V gave up 2 bases and J gave up 3 bases; unmatched junction bases: 5. CDR1 and CDR2 (germline): MGHRA, YSYEKL. Here the CDR3 reads CASSQPRDRVYEQYF. CDR3 nucleotides: TGCGCCAGCAGCCAACCCCGGGACAGGGTCTACGAGCAGTACTTC.

The gene calls are TRBV5-1 and TRBJ1-1; D is uncertain. V lost 2 bases to trimming and J lost 4 bases, with 9 bases between them. This CDR3 comprises 13 residues. The V gene's germline CDR1 is SGHRS and CDR2 YFSETQ. In nucleotides, the CDR3 is TGCGCCAGCAGCTTAAAGAGCCCCACTGAAGCTTTCTTT. Protein product: CASSLKSPTEAFF. The variable domain in full, with the rest retrieved from reference TRBV5-1 and TRBJ1-1, is KAGVTQTPRYLIKTRGQQVTLSCSPISGHRSVSWYQQTPGQGLQFLFEYFSETQRNKGNFPGRFSGRQFSNSRSEMNVSTLELGDSALYLCASSLKSPTEAFFGQGTRLTVV.

The V gene is TRBV9, the J gene TRBJ2-2; D unclear. CDR3 size: 16 residues. Germline CDR1 SGDLS, CDR2 YYNGEE. V lost 0 bases to trimming and J lost 6 bases, with 15 bases between them. The CDR3 coding sequence is TGTGCCAGCAGCGTAGGTCCCAGGTTCCGATCCGGGGAGCTGTTTTTT. This encodes CASSVGPRFRSGELFF.

This chain joins TRBV30 and TRBJ1-4, with D unresolved. Trimming left V 0 bases short and J 0 bases short, with 5 bases between. This CDR3 has 14 amino acids. CDR1 is GTSNPN, CDR2 SVGIG, per germline (reference sequence). The CDR3: CAWSVTTTNEKLFF. Written as DNA, the CDR3 is TGTGCCTGGAGTGTGACAACAACTAATGAAAAACTGTTTTTT.

This clone was counted a single time. The rearrangement joins TRBV12-3 or TRBV12-4 to TRBJ1-1, with D possibly TRBD1 on 6 matching bases. The CDR3 has 13 residues. V was shortened by 3 bases and J by 4 bases, with 9 bases between the two germline ends. The CDR3 spells CASSLGAPTEAFF. Written as DNA, the CDR3 is TGTGCCAGCAGTTTGGGGGCTCCCACTGAAGCTTTCTTT.

This clone was counted a few times. This CDR3 reads CASGLGLYEQYF. The CDR3 nucleotides read TGTGCTAGTGGTTTGGGACTCTACGAGCAGTACTTC. The chain has TRBV12-5 and TRBJ2-7, with D hard to call. Trimming pared 1 base from V and 3 bases from J, leaving 4 bases between. This CDR3 has 12 amino acids. Germline-derived CDR1 and CDR2 are LGHNT and FRNRAP.

The chain joins TRBV18 to TRBJ2-6, with D unresolved. Germline V CDR1 and CDR2: KGHSH, LQKENI. The CDR3 length is 15 residues. Trimming removed 2 bases at V and 0 bases at J, with 5 bases between. CDR3 bases: TGTGCCAGCTCACCAGGAGTCTCTGGGGCCAACGTCCTGACTTTC. This translates into CASSPGVSGANVLTF.

The gene calls are TRBV3-1 (or the pseudogene TRBV3-2) and TRBJ1-4; 8 nucleotides agree with TRBD1. V lost 4 bases to trimming and J lost 4 bases; unmatched junction nucleotides: 5. This CDR3 region has 15 residues. Germline-derived CDR1 and CDR2 are LGHDT and YNNKEL (reference sequence). CDR3: CASSPDRVVNEKLFF. The CDR3 DNA reads as TGTGCCAGCAGCCCGGACAGGGTGGTTAATGAAAAACTGTTTTTT.

This clone was seen once. The chain uses TRBV10-1 and TRBJ1-6; D might be TRBD1 (5 bases). The V and J ends lost 7 bases and 10 bases respectively, with 14 bases between them. This CDR3 is 13 amino acids long. Germline lookup yields CDR1 WNHNN and CDR2 SYGVQD (reference sequence). The DNA of the CDR3 is TGCGCCAGCACCGAAGGGGTCGGCTCACCCCTCCACTTT. Encoded protein: CASTEGVGSPLHF.

This clone was counted many times. The chain employs TRBV7-9 and TRBJ1-2, with D perhaps TRBD1 (5 bases). With 5 bases removed from V and 2 bases from J, the gap between germline ends came to 9 bases. Germline loops: CDR1 SEHNR, CDR2 FQNEAQ (reference sequence). The CDR3 loop spans 13 amino acids. The CDR3 here is CASSQDTNYGYTF. The CDR3 bases are TGTGCCAGCAGCCAGGACACGAACTATGGCTACACCTTC.

This chain uses TRBV6-2 or TRBV6-3 with TRBJ2-2, with D uncertain. Trimming stripped 0 bases from V and 2 bases from J, with 7 bases between. From germline, CDR1 is MNHEY and CDR2 SVGEGT. CDR3 length equals 15 residues. In nucleotides, the CDR3 is TGTGCCAGCAGTTACTCCCGGGTCAACACCGGGGAGCTGTTTTTT. This gives the protein CASSYSRVNTGELFF.

This chain uses TRBV19 with TRBJ1-5, with D possibly TRBD1 on 5 matching bases. The V end was cut by 5 bases, the J end by 2 bases, with 13 bases between. Per germline, CDR1 LNHDA and CDR2 SQIVND (reference sequence). CDR3 length: 15 residues. The CDR3 sequence: CASSSQGSGNQPQHF. DNA for the CDR3: TGTGCCAGTAGTTCTCAGGGTTCGGGCAATCAGCCCCAGCATTTT.

Only a few counts were recorded for this clone. The V and J genes are TRBV28 and TRBJ2-7; 8 positions agree with TRBD1. In germline, CDR1 is MDHEN, CDR2 SYDVKM. The junction had 6 bases not matched to a gene; V was cut back by 4 bases and J by 4 bases. This CDR3 has 14 amino acids. CDR3 DNA sequence: TGTGCCAGCAGTTCAGGGGGCGGCGGGTACGAGCAGTACTTC. The encoded protein is CASSSGGGGYEQYF. The whole variable domain, filled in from reference TRBV28 and TRBJ2-7, reads DVKVTQSSRYLVKRTGEKVFLECVQDMDHENMFWYRQDPGLGLRLIYFSYDVKMKEKGDIPEGYSVSREKKERFSLILESASTNQTSMYLCASSSGGGGYEQYFGPGTRLTVT.

The chain carries TRBV7-3 and TRBJ2-3, with D tentatively TRBD2 (5 bases). The CDR3 covers 13 residues. Trimming shortened V by 2 bases and J by 5 bases, and 8 bases separated the two germline ends. Per the germline V gene, CDR1 is SGHTA and CDR2 is FQGTGA. CDR3: CASSLLREDTQYF. The CDR3 coding sequence is TGTGCCAGCAGCTTATTACGGGAAGATACGCAGTATTTT.

With respect to this clone: At one of its ends the junction is not consistent with the germline gene, which may arise from a read error. V and J are TRBV11-2 and TRBJ2-7, with 11 bases fitting TRBD2. The CDR3 sequence is 14 residues long. The germline V gene encodes CDR1 SGHAT and CDR2 FQNNGV. CDR3 residues: CASSLETSGTSGIF. As DNA, the CDR3 is TGTGCCAGCAGCTTAGAGACCTCCGGGACTAGCGGAATTTTC.

This chain uses TRBV18 with TRBJ1-4, with TRBD1 as a possible D gene (6 bases). Germline lookup yields CDR1 KGHSH and CDR2 LQKENI. This CDR3 is built from 14 residues. V lost 3 bases to trimming and J lost 7 bases, with 12 bases between them. CDR3 region: CASSPQGLGEKLFF. CDR3 sequence (DNA): TGTGCCAGCTCACCCCAGGGGTTGGGTGAAAAACTGTTTTTT.

The chain links TRBV27 to TRBJ2-1; 7 bases are shared with TRBD2. The CDR3 loop spans 14 amino acids. Germline CDR1 MNHEY, CDR2 SMNVEV (reference sequence). The J segment lost 4 bases and the V segment lost 7 bases, leaving 7 bases of the junction unmatched. DNA of the CDR3: TGTGCCAGCATTAGAGGACTAGGTTACAATGAGCAGTTCTTC. Amino acid sequence: CASIRGLGYNEQFF.

This sequence joins TRBV5-4 and TRBJ1-2, with 8 bases that match TRBD1. From germline, CDR1 is SGHNT and CDR2 YYREEE (reference sequence). The CDR3 runs to 13 residues. The V and J ends lost 4 bases and 4 bases, in that order; junction bases with no gene match: 3. CDR3 nucleotide sequence: TGTGCCAGCAGCCACAGGGGGAGCTATGGCTACACCTTC. Amino acids: CASSHRGSYGYTF.

V gene TRBV7-3 combines with J gene TRBJ2-1, with 13 nucleotides matching TRBD2. Germline V gives CDR1 SGHTA, CDR2 FQGTGA. The CDR3 sequence is 18 residues long. Trimming at V came to 4 bases and at J to 2 bases, leaving 8 bases not matched to a gene. The CDR3 here is CASSSPLLAGGPYNEQFF. The CDR3 DNA is TGTGCCAGCAGCTCCCCGCTACTAGCGGGAGGGCCCTACAATGAGCAGTTCTTC.

This clone has more than one count but fewer than ten. The chain uses TRBV7-6 and TRBJ1-1; D unclear. V gave up 0 bases and J gave up 1 base, with 15 bases separating them. Germline-derived CDR1 and CDR2 are SGHVS and FNYEAQ. The CDR3 loop spans 17 amino acids. Here the CDR3 DNA reads TGTGCCAGCAGCTTAGCGCCCCCTTTGGCGGGGAACACTGAAGCTTTCTTT. Encoded protein: CASSLAPPLAGNTEAFF.

The chain couples TRBV27 to TRBJ2-1; 13 positions agree with TRBD2. J was trimmed by 4 bases and V by 5 bases; bases with no gene match: 5. This CDR3 spans 16 amino acids. Germline V CDR1 and CDR2: MNHEY, SMNVEV (reference sequence). The CDR3 here is CASSIELAGGYNEQFF. The CDR3 bases are TGTGCCAGCAGTATTGAACTAGCGGGAGGGTACAATGAGCAGTTCTTC.